This TCR beta chain was profiled in a study of blood T cells in healthy people across ages. The donors, aged about 6 to 95, were healthy Caucasians from Russia. This clonotype has just a few counts. Sample-barcoded 5' priming and a J-beta primer mix drove a second PCR of 7 to 11 cycles. TCRdb processed the 5' RACE reads anew with MiXCR; each CDR3 protein has one entry. The sample includes approximately 780,000 distinct CDR3 sequences, 25% to 30% of them seen just once. These data were also filed under a second study, of T cells of mothers and their children.

Source material: blood. This sequence originates from a boy younger than 18 in good health.

CDR3 bases: TGCAGTGCCCAAGGGGAGGGGGCGATGAACACTGAAGCTTTCTTT. Residues: CSAQGEGAMNTEAFF. The rearrangement joins TRBV20-1 to TRBJ1-1; 7 bases fit TRBD1. Germline CDR1 and CDR2: DFQATT and SNEGSKA (reference sequence). CDR3 size: 15 residues. Trimming removed 6 bases from V and 0 bases from J; junction bases left unmatched: 10.